One and the same sample provided the 21 T cell receptor beta chains below, sequenced in a study of blood T cell repertoires in COVID-19. TCRdb keeps only in-frame clones here, not all; method: immunoSEQ multiplex PCR. The sample comprises approximately 50,000 clones, 70% to 85% of which are singletons, and around a tenth rests with the top ten. The sample consisted of peripheral blood. The receptor set was obtained from an elderly man with COVID-19, enrolled during active disease.

The V and J genes are TRBV6-5 and TRBJ1-6, with 8 positions matching TRBD1. The CDR3 consists of 16 residues. CDR1 and CDR2 from the germline V gene are MNHEY and SVGAGI. The trim removed 0 bases at V and 14 bases at J, leaving 12 bases unmatched. The CDR3 DNA sequence: TGTGCCAGCAGTTACTCTCGAGGCAGGGGGCTTGTAGCCCTCCACTTT. Translated: CASSYSRGRGLVALHF.

The J gene is TRBJ2-5, the V gene TRBV5-1, with 11 nucleotides matching TRBD2. The CDR3 contains 16 residues. The trim removed 4 bases at V and 2 bases at J, leaving 7 bases unmatched. Germline V gene sequence: CDR1 SGHRS, CDR2 YFSETQ. The chain's CDR3 is CASSTWTSGLQETQYF. CDR3 nucleotides: TGCGCCAGCAGCACCTGGACTAGCGGGTTACAAGAGACCCAGTACTTC. The complete variable domain, with remaining parts taken from reference TRBV5-1 and TRBJ2-5, reads KAGVTQTPRYLIKTRGQQVTLSCSPISGHRSVSWYQQTPGQGLQFLFEYFSETQRNKGNFPGRFSGRQFSNSRSEMNVSTLELGDSALYLCASSTWTSGLQETQYFGPGTRLLVL.

The gene calls are TRBV7-2 and TRBJ1-2, with D possibly being TRBD1 (6 bases). Per the germline V gene, CDR1 is SGHTA and CDR2 is FQGNSA. Between the trimmed V and J ends, which lost 5 bases and 4 bases, there was a span of 11 bases. CDR3 size: 13 residues. The CDR3 nucleotides read TGTGCCAGCAGCCCGGACAGCCTCTATGGCTACACCTTC. Its translation: CASSPDSLYGYTF.

The chain uses TRBV4-1 and TRBJ1-1; D gene ambiguous. V dropped 3 bases and J dropped 0 bases, with 8 bases sitting between them. From germline, CDR1 is MGHRA and CDR2 YSYEKL. CDR3 length: 14 residues. The CDR3 sequence is CASSQGGLNTEAFF. The CDR3 region has the DNA TGCGCCAGCAGCCAGGGAGGTCTGAACACTGAAGCTTTCTTT.

The genes are TRBV7-2 and TRBJ2-3, with D perhaps matching TRBD2 (7 bases). Trimming stripped 5 bases from V and 6 bases from J, with 18 bases between. The germline V gene encodes CDR1 SGHTA and CDR2 FQGNSA. The CDR3 is made up of 15 amino acids. The CDR3 DNA is TGTGCCAGCAGCCCACGGCAGGGGAGGGCGGATACGCAGTATTTT. Translating it yields CASSPRQGRADTQYF. Full variable domain (missing parts from reference TRBV7-2 and TRBJ2-3): GAGVSQSPSNKVTEKGKDVELRCDPISGHTALYWYRQSLGQGLEFLIYFQGNSAPDKSGLPSDRFSAERTGGSVSTLTIQRTQQEDSAVYLCASSPRQGRADTQYFGPGTRLTVL.

This clone was seen a few times. The CDR3 sequence is CASSQEVETGVSYSNQPQHF. Written as DNA, the CDR3 is TGCGCCAGCAGCCAAGAGGTCGAGACAGGAGTTTCTTATAGCAATCAGCCCCAGCATTTT. The chain has TRBV4-3 and TRBJ1-5, with a tentative D call TRBD1 (6 bases). Per germline, CDR1 LGHNA and CDR2 YSLEER. The CDR3 runs 20 residues. Between the trimmed V and J ends, which lost 0 bases and 0 bases, there was a span of 21 bases.

The chain employs TRBV4-3 and TRBJ1-2; 8 nucleotides align to TRBD1. The CDR3 spans 14 residues. The germline V gene has CDR1 LGHNA and CDR2 YSLEER. V lost 3 bases, J lost 8 bases, and 8 bases stayed unmatched. CDR3 sequence reads: CASSQDRVSLGYTF. CDR3 coding DNA: TGCGCCAGCAGCCAGGACAGGGTTTCTTTAGGCTACACCTTC.

The chain combines TRBV19 with TRBJ1-2; possible D gene TRBD1, 5 bases. V dropped 1 base and J dropped 7 bases, with 13 bases sitting between them. From germline, CDR1 is LNHDA and CDR2 SQIVND (reference sequence). The CDR3 consists of 14 residues. CDR3 DNA: TGTGCCAGTAGTATAGGGGAGGGGCGAGGTGGCTACACCTTC. Translating gives CASSIGEGRGGYTF.

This clone occurred a few times. This chain connects TRBV27 to TRBJ1-6; TRBD1 agrees at 8 bases. Trimming cost V 3 bases and J 4 bases; bases outside gene matches: 8. The CDR3 is 17 amino acids. Germline-derived CDR1 and CDR2 are MNHEY and SMNVEV (reference sequence). CDR3 region: CASSFGGQADYNSPLHF. The CDR3, as DNA: TGTGCCAGCAGTTTCGGGGGACAGGCTGATTATAATTCACCCCTCCACTTT.

The rearrangement links TRBV2 to TRBJ1-1, with a tentative D call TRBD1 (6 bases). Trimming left V 8 bases short and J 4 bases short, with 11 bases between. The germline gives CDR1 SNHLY, CDR2 FYNNEI. This CDR3 region has 12 residues. This CDR3 reads CASHRDSTEAFF. Here the CDR3 DNA reads TGTGCCAGCCACAGGGATTCCACTGAAGCTTTCTTT.

This clone was detected only once. The J gene is TRBJ2-3, the V gene TRBV7-2; D gene ambiguous. This CDR3 has 14 amino acids. Germline lookup yields CDR1 SGHTA and CDR2 FQGNSA. V dropped 5 bases and J dropped 4 bases, with 13 bases sitting between them. CDR3 amino acids: CASSPRLSADTQYF. DNA of the CDR3: TGTGCCAGCAGCCCACGACTCTCAGCAGATACGCAGTATTTT.

The chain recombines TRBV7-2 with TRBJ2-1; 9 bases line up with TRBD1. The length of the CDR3 is 15 residues. V was pared by 5 bases and J by 7 bases, with 9 bases of the junction left unmatched. The germline gives CDR1 SGHTA, CDR2 FQGNSA. This CDR3 is CASSPAGQGRNEQFF. CDR3 bases: TGTGCCAGCAGCCCGGCGGGACAGGGACGAAATGAGCAGTTCTTC. The whole variable domain, remainder taken from reference TRBV7-2 and TRBJ2-1, is GAGVSQSPSNKVTEKGKDVELRCDPISGHTALYWYRQSLGQGLEFLIYFQGNSAPDKSGLPSDRFSAERTGGSVSTLTIQRTQQEDSAVYLCASSPAGQGRNEQFFGPGTRLTVL.

The chain recombines TRBV18 with TRBJ1-5; 7 bases map to TRBD1. This CDR3 is 14 amino acids long. The J segment lost 6 bases and the V segment lost 4 bases, leaving 6 bases of the junction unmatched. Germline CDR1 and CDR2: KGHSH and LQKENI. DNA for the CDR3: TGTGCCAGCTCACAGGGACAGAGGGGTCAGCCCCAGCATTTT. Translated, it gives CASSQGQRGQPQHF.

The rearrangement uses TRBV5-6 and TRBJ1-5; D is unresolved. V was trimmed by 0 bases and J by 7 bases, leaving 11 bases between them. Germline CDR1 is SGHDT and CDR2 is YYEEEE. The CDR3 covers 14 residues. Here the CDR3 reads CASSLGLSRQPQHF. DNA of the CDR3: TGTGCCAGCAGCTTGGGTCTCTCACGGCAGCCCCAGCATTTT.

The chain links TRBV19 to TRBJ1-2, with 8 bases identical to TRBD1. V shed 5 bases, J shed 4 bases, and the junction held 12 bases outside the gene matches. Germline values: CDR1 LNHDA, CDR2 SQIVND (reference sequence). CDR3 length equals 16 residues. In nucleotides, the CDR3 is TGTGCCAGTAGTTATTTCGGCGGACAGGGCATCTATGGCTACACCTTC. Protein product: CASSYFGGQGIYGYTF.

This chain uses TRBV6-5 with TRBJ1-2; D is ambiguous. V gave up 2 bases and J gave up 4 bases, with 8 bases separating them. The CDR3 is 13 amino acids. Per the germline V gene, CDR1 is MNHEY and CDR2 is SVGAGI. The CDR3 sequence is CASSYDEGYGYTF. DNA of the CDR3: TGTGCCAGCAGTTACGACGAGGGCTATGGCTACACCTTC.

The sample holds a few counts of this clone. The chain joins TRBV5-6 to TRBJ1-5; 7 nucleotides match TRBD1. The CDR3 extends over 19 amino acids. The V and J ends lost 4 bases and 6 bases, in that order; junction bases with no gene match: 22. Looked up from germline, CDR1 is SGHDT and CDR2 is YYEEEE. CDR3 loop: CASSLTGNLFGPSGQPQHF. CDR3 DNA: TGTGCCAGCAGCCTGACAGGGAATCTATTCGGACCCAGTGGTCAGCCCCAGCATTTT.

Only a few counts were recorded for this clone. The genes are TRBV7-2 and TRBJ1-1; 9 bases are shared with TRBD1. CDR1 is SGHTA and CDR2 is FQGNSA in the germline V gene. The CDR3 totals 14 residues. Unmatched junction bases numbered 3, after V lost 4 bases and J lost 3 bases. The CDR3, as DNA: TGTGCCAGCAGCTGGGGACAGGGCTACACTGAAGCTTTCTTT. It specifies CASSWGQGYTEAFF. Together with reference TRBV7-2 and TRBJ1-1, the CDR3 gives the full variable domain: GAGVSQSPSNKVTEKGKDVELRCDPISGHTALYWYRQSLGQGLEFLIYFQGNSAPDKSGLPSDRFSAERTGGSVSTLTIQRTQQEDSAVYLCASSWGQGYTEAFFGQGTRLTVV.

The chain carries TRBV7-2 and TRBJ2-5; 9 nucleotides line up with TRBD1. Germline CDR1 reads SGHTA; CDR2 reads FQGNSA. The CDR3 sequence is 15 residues long. With V trimmed by 4 bases and J by 4 bases, 7 bases remained unmatched. The CDR3 sequence: CASSSPGQGGETQYF. The CDR3 coding sequence is TGTGCCAGCAGCTCCCCGGGACAGGGTGGAGAGACCCAGTACTTC.

V gene TRBV5-4 combines with J gene TRBJ2-7, with D unclear. The CDR3 length is 14 residues. The germline V and J ends were trimmed by 4 bases and 4 bases, with 15 bases remaining between them. The germline gives CDR1 SGHNT, CDR2 YYREEE (reference sequence). CDR3 loop: CASSAAKKPYEQYV. The DNA of the CDR3 is TGTGCCAGCAGCGCGGCCAAGAAACCATACGAGCAGTACGTC.

The CDR3 region has the DNA TGTGCCTGGAGTGTACGGTTCGCAGGGGTGGGCTATGGCTACACCTTC. This sequence encodes CAWSVRFAGVGYGYTF. The chain links TRBV30 to TRBJ1-2, with D possibly TRBD1 on 6 matching bases. V gave up 0 bases and J gave up 4 bases, with 18 bases separating them. From germline, CDR1 is GTSNPN and CDR2 SVGIG (reference sequence). The CDR3 extends over 16 amino acids.